This T cell receptor (beta chain) was sequenced in a study of CD8 T cells in Susac syndrome. CDR3 length equals 13 residues. CDR1 is SGHDT, CDR2 YYEEEE, per germline. Between the trimmed V and J ends, which lost 5 bases and 0 bases, there was a span of 8 bases. After extraction with the RNeasy kit, roughly 0.45 to 1 ug of the RNA was reverse transcribed using random hexamers. TCRdb independently ran MiXCR on the immunoSEQ multiplex PCR reads; one entry per CDR3 protein. The sample records some 400,000 distinct CDR3 sequences, more than 70% being singletons. V gene TRBV5-6 combines with J gene TRBJ1-1, with D unresolved. This clonotype was obtained from a human donor with multiple sclerosis. Sequencing used CD8+ T cells from PBMCs. CDR3 nucleotides: TGTGCCAGCAGACTACAGATGAACACTGAAGCTTTCTTT. Its translation: CASRLQMNTEAFF.